The T cell receptor (beta chain) under discussion was sequenced for a study of low-dose radiotherapy and immunotherapy resistance in tumors. Study in general: Cohort 1 was given 0.5 Gy fractions every 2 weeks, 6.5 Gy in total. It was every two weeks, one day before radiation and immunotherapy, that intravenous cyclophosphamide 200 mg/m2 was given. Intravenous ipilimumab 1 mg/kg every six weeks was given with nivolumab 240 mg every two weeks.

This clonotype was recorded a few times. Priming of first-strand cDNA relied on TRAV- and TRBV-specific primers (covering alpha and beta chains). TCRs underwent 20 PCR cycles of amplification with a constant-region primer and V-primer adapter. Amplification (by in vitro transcription) was performed on isolated mRNA. TCRdb recomputed calls from the reads with MiXCR, one row per CDR3 protein. The sample has roughly 15,000 distinct CDR3 sequences, under 80% seen once. The germline gives CDR1 SEHNR, CDR2 FQNEAQ (reference sequence). V dropped 5 bases and J dropped 1 base, with 15 bases sitting between them. The CDR3 extends over 16 amino acids.

This clonotype was sampled from a human donor with advanced metastatic prostate, ovarian, gallbladder or colorectal cancer (not recorded which). This table probably holds off-target reads from a library built for another chain. The chain recombines TRBV7-9 with TRBJ1-5; a possible D gene is TRBD1 (5 bases). CDR3 residues: CASSTGRGGSNQPQHF. The CDR3 DNA follows: TGTGCCAGCAGCACGGGAAGGGGCGGGAGCAATCAGCCCCAGCATTTT.